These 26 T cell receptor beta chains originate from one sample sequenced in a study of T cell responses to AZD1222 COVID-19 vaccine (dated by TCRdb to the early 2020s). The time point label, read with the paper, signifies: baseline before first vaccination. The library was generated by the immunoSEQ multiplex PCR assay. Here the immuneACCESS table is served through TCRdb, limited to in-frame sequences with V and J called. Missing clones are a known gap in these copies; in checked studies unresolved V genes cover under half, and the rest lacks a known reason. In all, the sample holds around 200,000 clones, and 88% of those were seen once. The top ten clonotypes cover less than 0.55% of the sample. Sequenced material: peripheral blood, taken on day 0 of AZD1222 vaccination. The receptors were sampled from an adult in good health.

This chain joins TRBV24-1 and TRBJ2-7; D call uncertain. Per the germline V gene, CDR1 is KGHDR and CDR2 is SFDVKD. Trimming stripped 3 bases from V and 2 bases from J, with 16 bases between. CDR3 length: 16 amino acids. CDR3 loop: CATSDLPRPRPYEQYF. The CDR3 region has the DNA TGTGCCACCAGTGATCTCCCCCGTCCCCGACCCTACGAGCAGTACTTC.

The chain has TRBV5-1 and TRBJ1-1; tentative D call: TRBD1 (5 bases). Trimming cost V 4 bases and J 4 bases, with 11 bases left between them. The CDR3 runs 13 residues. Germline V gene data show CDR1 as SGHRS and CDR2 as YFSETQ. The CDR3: CASSLGVGTEAFF. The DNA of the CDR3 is TGCGCCAGCAGCCTAGGGGTGGGCACTGAAGCTTTCTTT.

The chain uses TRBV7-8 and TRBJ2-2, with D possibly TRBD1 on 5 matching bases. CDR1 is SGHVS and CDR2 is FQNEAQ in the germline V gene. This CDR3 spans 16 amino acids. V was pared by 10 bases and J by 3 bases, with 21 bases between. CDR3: CATKARATTHTGELFF. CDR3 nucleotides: TGTGCCACCAAGGCCAGGGCCACAACCCACACCGGGGAGCTGTTTTTT.

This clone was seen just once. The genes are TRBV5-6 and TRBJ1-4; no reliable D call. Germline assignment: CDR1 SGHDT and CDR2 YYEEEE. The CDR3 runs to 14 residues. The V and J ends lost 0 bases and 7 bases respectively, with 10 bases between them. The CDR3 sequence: CASSLEYAGEKLFF. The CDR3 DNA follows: TGTGCCAGCAGCTTGGAATACGCCGGTGAAAAACTGTTTTTT.

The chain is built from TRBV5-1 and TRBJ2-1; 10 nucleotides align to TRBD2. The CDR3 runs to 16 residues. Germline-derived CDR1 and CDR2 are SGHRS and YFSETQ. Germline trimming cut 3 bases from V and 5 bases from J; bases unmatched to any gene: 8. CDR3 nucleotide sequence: TGCGCCAGCAGCTGGGCCCTAGCGGGGGTTAACAATGAGCAGTTCTTC. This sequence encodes CASSWALAGVNNEQFF.

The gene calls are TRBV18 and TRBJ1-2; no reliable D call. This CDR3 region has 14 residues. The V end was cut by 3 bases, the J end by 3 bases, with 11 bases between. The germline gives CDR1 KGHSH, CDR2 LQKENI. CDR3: CASSPGPSHYGYTF. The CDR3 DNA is TGTGCCAGCTCACCCGGACCGAGCCACTATGGCTACACCTTC.

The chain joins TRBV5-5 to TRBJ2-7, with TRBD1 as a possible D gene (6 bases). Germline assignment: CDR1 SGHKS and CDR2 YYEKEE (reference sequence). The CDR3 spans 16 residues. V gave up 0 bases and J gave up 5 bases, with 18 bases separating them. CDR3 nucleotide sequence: TGTGCCAGCAGCTTGGCCCCCACAGGGATTTGGGACGAGCAGTACTTC. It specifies CASSLAPTGIWDEQYF.

The CDR3 is CASSSGTGTNEKLFF. As DNA, the CDR3 is TGTGCCAGCAGCTCGGGCACTGGAACTAATGAAAAACTGTTTTTT. The rearrangement uses TRBV5-6 and TRBJ1-4; D unclear. The V gene's germline CDR1 is SGHDT and CDR2 YYEEEE. The V gene lost 3 bases and the J gene lost 1 base, with 10 bases spanning the gap. The CDR3 covers 15 residues.

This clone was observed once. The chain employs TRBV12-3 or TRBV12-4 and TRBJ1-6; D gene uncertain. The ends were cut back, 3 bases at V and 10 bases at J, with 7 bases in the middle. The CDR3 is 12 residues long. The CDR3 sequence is CASSFLNSPLHF. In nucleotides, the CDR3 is TGTGCCAGCAGTTTTTTAAACTCACCCCTCCACTTT.

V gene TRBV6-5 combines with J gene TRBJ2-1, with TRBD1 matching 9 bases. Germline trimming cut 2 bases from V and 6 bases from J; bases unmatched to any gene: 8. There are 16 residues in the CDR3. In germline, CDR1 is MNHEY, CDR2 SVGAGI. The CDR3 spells CASSYPRGQGPNEQFF. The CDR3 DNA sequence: TGTGCCAGCAGTTACCCTCGGGGACAGGGCCCCAATGAGCAGTTCTTC.

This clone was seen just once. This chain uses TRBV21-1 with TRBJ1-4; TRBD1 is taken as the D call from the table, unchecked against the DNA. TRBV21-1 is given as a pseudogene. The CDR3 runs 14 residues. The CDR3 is CASSKGTKNEKLFF. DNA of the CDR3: TGTGCCAGCAGCAAAGGGACAAAAAATGAAAAACTGTTTTTT.

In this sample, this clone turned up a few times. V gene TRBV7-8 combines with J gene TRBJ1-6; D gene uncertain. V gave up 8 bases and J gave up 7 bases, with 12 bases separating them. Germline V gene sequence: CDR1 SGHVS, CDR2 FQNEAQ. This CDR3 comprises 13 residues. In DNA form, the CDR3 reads TGTGCCAGCGAGGGAACCCGGAATTCACCCCTCCACTTT. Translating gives CASEGTRNSPLHF.

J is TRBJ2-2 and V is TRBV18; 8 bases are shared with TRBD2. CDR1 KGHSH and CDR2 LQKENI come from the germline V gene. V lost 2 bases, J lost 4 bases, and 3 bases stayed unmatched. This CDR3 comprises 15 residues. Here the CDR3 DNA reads TGTGCCAGCTCACCAAGCGGGAGCACCACCGGGGAGCTGTTTTTT. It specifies CASSPSGSTTGELFF.

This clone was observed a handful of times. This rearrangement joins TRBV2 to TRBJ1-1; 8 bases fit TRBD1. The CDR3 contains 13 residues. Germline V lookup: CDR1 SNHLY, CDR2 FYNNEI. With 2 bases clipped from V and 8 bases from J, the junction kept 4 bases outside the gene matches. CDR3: CASSERTGKEAFF. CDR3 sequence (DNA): TGTGCCAGCAGTGAAAGGACAGGGAAGGAAGCTTTCTTT.

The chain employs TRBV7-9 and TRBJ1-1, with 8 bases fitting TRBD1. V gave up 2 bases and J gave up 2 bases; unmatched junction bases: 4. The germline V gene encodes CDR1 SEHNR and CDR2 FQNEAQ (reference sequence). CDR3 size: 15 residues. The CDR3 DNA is TGTGCCAGCAGCTTATGGGACAGGCTTAACACTGAAGCTTTCTTT. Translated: CASSLWDRLNTEAFF.

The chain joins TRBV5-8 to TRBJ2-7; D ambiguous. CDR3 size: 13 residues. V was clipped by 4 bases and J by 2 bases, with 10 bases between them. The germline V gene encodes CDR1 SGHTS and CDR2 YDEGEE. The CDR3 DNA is TGTGCCAGCAGCGTCGACGGAACCTACGAGCAGTACTTC. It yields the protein CASSVDGTYEQYF.

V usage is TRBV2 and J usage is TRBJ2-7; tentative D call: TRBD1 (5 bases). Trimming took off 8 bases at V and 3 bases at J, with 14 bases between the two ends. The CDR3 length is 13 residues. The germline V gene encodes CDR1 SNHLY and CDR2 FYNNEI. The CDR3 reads CASLSSRGYEQYF. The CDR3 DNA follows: TGTGCCAGCCTTTCTTCTAGGGGCTACGAGCAGTACTTC.

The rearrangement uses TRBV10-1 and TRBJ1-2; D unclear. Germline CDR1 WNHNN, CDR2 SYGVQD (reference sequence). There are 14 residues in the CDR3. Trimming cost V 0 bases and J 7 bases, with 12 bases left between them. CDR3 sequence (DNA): TGCGCCAGCAGTGAGTCGAGGACCACCTCTGGCTACACCTTC. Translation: CASSESRTTSGYTF.

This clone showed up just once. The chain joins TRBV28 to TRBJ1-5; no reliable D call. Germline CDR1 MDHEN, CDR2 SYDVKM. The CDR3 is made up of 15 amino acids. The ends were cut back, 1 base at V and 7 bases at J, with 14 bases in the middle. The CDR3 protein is CASSLYENVRQPQHF. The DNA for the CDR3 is TGTGCCAGCAGTTTATACGAGAATGTTAGGCAGCCCCAGCATTTT.

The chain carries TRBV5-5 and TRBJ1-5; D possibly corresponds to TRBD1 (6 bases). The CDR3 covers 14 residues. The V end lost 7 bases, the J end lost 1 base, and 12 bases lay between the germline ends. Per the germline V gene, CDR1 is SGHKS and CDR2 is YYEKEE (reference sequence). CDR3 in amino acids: CASQGSYSNQPQHF. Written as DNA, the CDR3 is TGTGCCAGCCAGGGGTCCTACAGCAATCAGCCCCAGCATTTT.

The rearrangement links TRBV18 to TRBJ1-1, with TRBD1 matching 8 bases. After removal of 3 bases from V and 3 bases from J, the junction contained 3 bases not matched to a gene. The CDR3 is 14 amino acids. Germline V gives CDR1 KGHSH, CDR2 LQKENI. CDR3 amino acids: CASSPGQADTEAFF. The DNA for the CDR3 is TGTGCCAGCTCACCGGGACAGGCTGACACTGAAGCTTTCTTT. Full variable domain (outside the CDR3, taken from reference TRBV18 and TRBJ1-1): NAGVMQNPRHLVRRRGQEARLRCSPMKGHSHVYWYRQLPEEGLKFMVYLQKENIIDESGMPKERFSAEFPKEGPSILRIQQVVRGDSAAYFCASSPGQADTEAFFGQGTRLTVV.

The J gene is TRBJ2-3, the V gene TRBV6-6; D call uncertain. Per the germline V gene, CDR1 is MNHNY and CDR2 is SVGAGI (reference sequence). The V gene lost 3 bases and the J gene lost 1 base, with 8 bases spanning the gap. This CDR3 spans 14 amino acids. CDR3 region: CASSYRAGTDTQYF. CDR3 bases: TGTGCCAGCAGTTATAGGGCCGGCACAGATACGCAGTATTTT.

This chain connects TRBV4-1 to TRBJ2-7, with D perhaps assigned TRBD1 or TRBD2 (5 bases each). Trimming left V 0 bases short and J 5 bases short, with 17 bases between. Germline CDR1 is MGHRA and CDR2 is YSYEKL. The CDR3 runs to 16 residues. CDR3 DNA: TGCGCCAGCAGCCAAGATCGAGGGCAGGGAAGCCACGAGCAGTACTTC. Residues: CASSQDRGQGSHEQYF.

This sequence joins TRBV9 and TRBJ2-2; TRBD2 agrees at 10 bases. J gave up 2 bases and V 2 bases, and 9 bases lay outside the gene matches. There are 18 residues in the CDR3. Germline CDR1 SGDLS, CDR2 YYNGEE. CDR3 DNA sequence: TGTGCCAGCAGCGTGTATCCAGCGGGAGGGGGAAACACCGGGGAGCTGTTTTTT. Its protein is CASSVYPAGGGNTGELFF.

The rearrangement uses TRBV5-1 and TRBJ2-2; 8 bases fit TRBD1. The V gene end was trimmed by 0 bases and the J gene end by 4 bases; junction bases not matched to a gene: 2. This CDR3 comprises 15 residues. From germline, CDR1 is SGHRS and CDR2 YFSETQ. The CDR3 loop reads CASSLDGTGTGELFF. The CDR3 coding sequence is TGCGCCAGCAGCTTGGATGGGACAGGCACCGGGGAGCTGTTTTTT.

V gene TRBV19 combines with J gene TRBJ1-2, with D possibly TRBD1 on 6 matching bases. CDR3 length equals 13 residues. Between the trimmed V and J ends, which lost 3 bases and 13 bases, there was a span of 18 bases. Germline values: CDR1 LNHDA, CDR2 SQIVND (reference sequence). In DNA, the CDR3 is TGTGCCAGTAGTATGGGGGCCGCCGGGGGAGCCACCTTC. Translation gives CASSMGAAGGATF.